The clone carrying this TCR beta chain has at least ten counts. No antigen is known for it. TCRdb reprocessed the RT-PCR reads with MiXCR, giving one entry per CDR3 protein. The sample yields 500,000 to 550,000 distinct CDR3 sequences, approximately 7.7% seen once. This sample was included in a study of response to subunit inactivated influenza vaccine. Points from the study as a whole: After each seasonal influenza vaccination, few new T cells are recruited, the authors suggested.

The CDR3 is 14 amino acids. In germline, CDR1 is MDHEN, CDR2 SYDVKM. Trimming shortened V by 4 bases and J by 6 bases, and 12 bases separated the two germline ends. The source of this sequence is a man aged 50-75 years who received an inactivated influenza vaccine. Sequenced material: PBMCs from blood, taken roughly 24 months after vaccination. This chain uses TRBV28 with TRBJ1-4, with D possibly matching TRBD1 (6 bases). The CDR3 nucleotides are TGTGCCAGCAGTTCCCAGGGGAGGGATGAAAAACTGTTTTTT. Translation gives CASSSQGRDEKLFF.